Listed here are 25 T cell receptor beta chains from one sample, sequenced in a study of T-cell reconstitution after alpha-beta-depleted transplantation in children. This sample's TCRbeta library carried unique molecular identifier barcodes. Via MiXCR, TCRdb re-called the PCR reads, giving one row per CDR3 protein. Here the sample spans about 90,000 distinct CDR3 sequences, roughly 8% being singletons. The sequencing used PBMCs from the stem cell graft donor, collected from the stem cell graft. The source of these receptors is a human donor who donated a stem cell graft to a child with congenital amegakaryocytic thrombocytopenia.

This clonotype was observed many times. The chain employs TRBV10-3 and TRBJ2-7; the D is unclear. Germline CDR1 ENHRY, CDR2 SYGVKD. Trimming took off 3 bases at V and 2 bases at J, with 11 bases between the two ends. The CDR3 extends over 14 amino acids. The CDR3 is CAISEIYNTYEQYF. The CDR3 DNA reads TGTGCCATCAGTGAAATTTATAACACCTACGAGCAGTACTTC.

The table lists this clonotype with many counts. The rearrangement links TRBV12-3 or TRBV12-4 to TRBJ1-1; no clear D gene. V lost 3 bases to trimming and J lost 6 bases, with 11 bases between them. CDR3 length equals 13 residues. The CDR3, as DNA: TGTGCCAGCAGTTTCTCGGGGTTAGCTGAAGCTTTCTTT. Translation: CASSFSGLAEAFF.

V is TRBV11-3 and J is TRBJ2-2; a weak D match, TRBD1 (5 bases). CDR1 is SGHNT, CDR2 YENEEA, per germline. This CDR3 is 15 amino acids long. V was shortened by 8 bases and J by 4 bases, with 17 bases between the two germline ends. The CDR3 DNA sequence: TGTGCCAGCGCACAGGATGCCCCGGGCACCGGGGAGCTGTTTTTT. Translated: CASAQDAPGTGELFF.

This clonotype was seen only a few times. J is TRBJ2-2 and V is TRBV14, with 8 bases identical to TRBD2. V was pared by 4 bases and J by 5 bases, with 6 bases of the junction left unmatched. The CDR3 covers 15 residues. Germline V gene lookup returns CDR1 SGHDN and CDR2 FVKESK. The CDR3 DNA follows: TGTGCCAGCAGCCCCGGGACTAGGGGAACCGGGGAGCTGTTTTTT. Its protein is CASSPGTRGTGELFF.

This clonotype was seen ten or more times. The J gene is TRBJ2-3, the V gene TRBV20-1, with 13 bases fitting TRBD2. This CDR3 has 16 amino acids. Germline trimming cut 4 bases from V and 0 bases from J; bases unmatched to any gene: 4. CDR1 DFQATT and CDR2 SNEGSKA come from the germline V gene (reference sequence). The CDR3 region has the DNA TGCAGTGCTACCTGGACTAGCGGGAGTAGCACAGATACGCAGTATTTT. This codes for CSATWTSGSSTDTQYF.

The chain recombines TRBV30 with TRBJ1-5; D might be TRBD1 (6 bases). Per the germline V gene, CDR1 is GTSNPN and CDR2 is SVGIG (reference sequence). The CDR3 has 16 residues. Between the trimmed V and J ends, which lost 0 bases and 1 base, there was a span of 13 bases. In DNA form, the CDR3 reads TGTGCCTGGAGTGTACCAGGGGTCATCAGCAATCAGCCCCAGCATTTT. It encodes CAWSVPGVISNQPQHF.

This clonotype is labeled medium-sized. The chain joins TRBV3-1 to TRBJ2-1; 7 nucleotides match TRBD1. CDR3 length: 15 amino acids. Germline CDR1 reads LGHDT; CDR2 reads YNNKEL (reference sequence). Germline trimming cut 4 bases from V and 0 bases from J; bases unmatched to any gene: 3. The CDR3: CASSRDRVSYNEQFF. The CDR3 region has the DNA TGTGCCAGCAGCCGCGACAGGGTCTCCTACAATGAGCAGTTCTTC.

V and J are TRBV29-1 and TRBJ1-1; 7 bases fit TRBD1. J lost 0 bases, V lost 4 bases, and 5 bases had no gene match. The CDR3 sequence is 14 residues long. CDR1 is SQVTM and CDR2 is ANQGSEA in the germline V gene. The CDR3 loop reads CSVVVGQMNTEAFF. Written as DNA, the CDR3 is TGCAGCGTTGTTGTGGGACAGATGAACACTGAAGCTTTCTTT.

This clonotype appeared many times. This chain links TRBV12-3 or TRBV12-4 with TRBJ1-1; tentative D call: TRBD1 (6 bases). The ends were cut back, 3 bases at V and 8 bases at J, with 13 bases in the middle. The CDR3 runs to 13 residues. CDR3 loop: CASSLGGRKEAFF. The CDR3 coding sequence is TGTGCCAGCAGTTTGGGGGGCAGGAAGGAAGCTTTCTTT.

This clonotype was found many times. The rearrangement uses TRBV20-1 and TRBJ2-1, with D unclear. V lost 3 bases, J lost 4 bases, and 7 bases lay in between. The CDR3 runs 12 residues. Germline V gene data show CDR1 as DFQATT and CDR2 as SNEGSKA (reference sequence). The CDR3, as DNA: TGCAGTGCTAGGGCGGATTACAATGAGCAGTTCTTC. It is translated as CSARADYNEQFF.

At least ten counts were recorded for this clonotype. The V call is TRBV4-3, the J call TRBJ1-4, with TRBD1 as a possible D gene (5 bases). Trimming stripped 0 bases from V and 0 bases from J, with 8 bases between. The CDR3 contains 16 residues. Germline CDR1 and CDR2: LGHNA and YSLEER. In DNA form, the CDR3 reads TGCGCCAGCAGCCAAGATGGGGGTGCAACTAATGAAAAACTGTTTTTT. This encodes CASSQDGGATNEKLFF.

This clonotype was counted ten times or more. This sequence joins TRBV15 and TRBJ2-3; TRBD1 aligns across 9 bases. The junction had 8 bases not matched to a gene; V was cut back by 4 bases and J by 3 bases. Germline V lookup: CDR1 LNHNV, CDR2 YYDKDF (reference sequence). There are 16 residues in the CDR3. CDR3 DNA: TGTGCCACCAGCACCCGAGAAGGACAGGGGACAGATACGCAGTATTTT. Translated: CATSTREGQGTDTQYF. Supplemented by reference TRBV15 and TRBJ2-3, the full variable domain reads DAMVIQNPRYQVTQFGKPVTLSCSQTLNHNVMYWYQQKSSQAPKLLFHYYDKDFNNEADTPDNFQSRRPNTSFCFLDIRSPGLGDTAMYLCATSTREGQGTDTQYFGPGTRLTVL.

This clonotype was counted at least ten times. V gene TRBV3-1 combines with J gene TRBJ1-2, with D unresolved. Between the trimmed V and J ends, which lost 1 base and 8 bases, there was a span of 8 bases. Germline V gene lookup returns CDR1 LGHDT and CDR2 YNNKEL (reference sequence). This CDR3 is 12 amino acids long. The CDR3 coding sequence is TGTGCCAGCAGCCAAGGTGGCAGGGGCTACACCTTC. This translates into CASSQGGRGYTF. The whole variable domain, filled in from reference TRBV3-1 and TRBJ1-2, reads DTAVSQTPKYLVTQMGNDKSIKCEQNLGHDTMYWYKQDSKKFLKIMFSYNNKELIINETVPNRFSPKSPDKAHLNLHINSLELGDSAVYFCASSQGGRGYTFGSGTRLTVV.

This clonotype has more than one count but fewer than ten. This chain links TRBV18 with TRBJ2-1, with D tentatively TRBD2 (5 bases). The CDR3 length is 15 residues. The germline gives CDR1 KGHSH, CDR2 LQKENI. V lost 2 bases, J lost 0 bases, and 8 bases lay in between. CDR3 sequence: CASSPGSSSYNEQFF. CDR3 nucleotides: TGTGCCAGCTCACCAGGGAGTAGCTCCTACAATGAGCAGTTCTTC. Full variable domain (missing parts from reference TRBV18 and TRBJ2-1): NAGVMQNPRHLVRRRGQEARLRCSPMKGHSHVYWYRQLPEEGLKFMVYLQKENIIDESGMPKERFSAEFPKEGPSILRIQQVVRGDSAAYFCASSPGSSSYNEQFFGPGTRLTVL.

The table lists this clonotype with many counts. The chain joins TRBV12-3 or TRBV12-4 to TRBJ2-7; 7 bases agree with TRBD1. The CDR3 spans 17 residues. Unmatched junction bases numbered 11, after V lost 1 base and J lost 2 bases. CDR3 amino acids: CASSLGQGRRIPYEQYF. The CDR3 nucleotides read TGTGCCAGCAGTTTAGGACAGGGCCGCCGGATACCCTACGAGCAGTACTTC.

This clonotype was seen ten or more times. The chain links TRBV5-1 to TRBJ1-2; no reliable D call. This CDR3 region has 13 residues. Trimming took off 4 bases at V and 4 bases at J, with 11 bases between the two ends. Germline CDR1 SGHRS, CDR2 YFSETQ. The CDR3 DNA is TGCGCCAGCAGCAAGGGTTACAGCTATGGCTACACCTTC. This gives the protein CASSKGYSYGYTF.

This clonotype was seen repeatedly, ten times or more. The genes are TRBV20-1 and TRBJ2-7, with D possibly being TRBD1 (5 bases). V dropped 5 bases and J dropped 2 bases, with 10 bases sitting between them. Looked up from germline, CDR1 is DFQATT and CDR2 is SNEGSKA (reference sequence). The CDR3 is made up of 12 amino acids. CDR3 residues: CSALTATYEQYF. CDR3 nucleotide sequence: TGCAGTGCTTTGACAGCAACCTACGAGCAGTACTTC.

The chain combines TRBV5-4 with TRBJ2-1; D remains unclear. The CDR3 length is 15 residues. Germline-derived CDR1 and CDR2 are SGHNT and YYREEE (reference sequence). V was cut by 3 bases and J by 1 base, with 11 bases left in between. This chain's CDR3 is CASSSKRSSYNEQFF. CDR3 in DNA: TGTGCCAGCAGCTCCAAGAGGAGTTCCTACAATGAGCAGTTCTTC.

In its sample, this clonotype was seen many times. CDR3 in amino acids: CASSAGLSNEQFF. CDR3 nucleotide sequence: TGCGCCAGCAGCGCGGGACTTAGCAATGAGCAGTTCTTC. The chain links TRBV5-1 to TRBJ2-1, with a possible D match to TRBD2 (6 bases). CDR3 size: 13 residues. Germline CDR1 and CDR2: SGHRS and YFSETQ. V was clipped by 4 bases and J by 6 bases, with 11 bases between them.

This clonotype has ten or more counts. DNA of the CDR3: TGTGCCTGGAGTGCGACCGCATATGAAAAACTGTTTTTT. This translates into CAWSATAYEKLFF. V gene TRBV30 combines with J gene TRBJ1-4; D call uncertain. CDR1 and CDR2 (germline): GTSNPN, SVGIG (reference sequence). The CDR3 extends over 13 amino acids. Trimming stripped 1 base from V and 6 bases from J, with 9 bases between.

Ten or more counts support this clonotype. This chain joins TRBV5-1 and TRBJ1-2; 8 bases are a match to TRBD1. Germline V lookup: CDR1 SGHRS, CDR2 YFSETQ. CDR3 size: 15 residues. The junction had 8 bases not matched to a gene; V was cut back by 4 bases and J by 3 bases. Here the CDR3 reads CASSTQGAGDYGYTF. The CDR3 DNA reads as TGCGCCAGCAGCACTCAGGGGGCGGGCGACTATGGCTACACCTTC.

CDR3 loop: CASNLREGQSNEKLFF. In nucleotides, the CDR3 is TGTGCCAGCAACCTGCGAGAGGGACAGTCGAATGAAAAACTGTTTTTT. The rearrangement links TRBV6-1 to TRBJ1-4; 7 bases line up with TRBD1. CDR3 size: 16 residues. Looked up from germline, CDR1 is MNHNS and CDR2 is SASEGT. V trimming: 7 bases; J trimming: 5 bases; junction bases outside the gene matches: 13.

Ten or more counts support this clonotype. V and J are TRBV5-1 and TRBJ1-1; D may be TRBD1 (5 bases). The CDR3 runs to 13 residues. Trimming took off 0 bases at V and 10 bases at J, with 13 bases between the two ends. Germline CDR1 is SGHRS and CDR2 is YFSETQ. CDR3 nucleotides: TGCGCCAGCAGCTTGGCCTCCGGGGGAGTAGCTTTCTTT. Translating gives CASSLASGGVAFF.

This clonotype was seen at least ten times. The chain recombines TRBV27 with TRBJ1-5; perhaps TRBD1 as D (5 bases). The V gene lost 2 bases and the J gene lost 7 bases, with 9 bases spanning the gap. The CDR3 length is 13 residues. Germline loops: CDR1 MNHEY, CDR2 SMNVEV (reference sequence). The CDR3 loop is CASSLEGRQPQHF. For the CDR3, the DNA is TGTGCCAGCAGTTTAGAGGGGAGGCAGCCCCAGCATTTT.

This clonotype was seen many times. The chain joins TRBV6-5 to TRBJ2-3; 8 positions agree with TRBD1. V dropped 6 bases and J dropped 5; count of bases not matched to a gene: 4. This CDR3 is built from 13 residues. Germline CDR1 is MNHEY and CDR2 is SVGAGI. Here the CDR3 DNA reads TGTGCCAGCAGCGTGGACAGGGAAGATACGCAGTATTTT. It encodes CASSVDREDTQYF.